These T cell receptor beta chains were read from a single sample in a study of OX40 agonist ivuxolimab in advanced cancers. The data were produced by immunoSEQ multiplex PCR, yet TCRdb's version contains in-frame clones alone and is incomplete. In the table there are under 35,000 clones, about 80% of which are singletons. The specimen was CD4+ or CD8+ T cells sorted from blood, collected in a trial of the OX40 agonist ivuxolimab. The receptor source for this set is an adult with an advanced solid tumor such as melanoma, head and neck, liver or kidney cancer. Each CDR3 is given with its conserved first and last residue. The D gene is left open where the match is weak. Not every row has a clone size; where given, it reads once, few, many or a size class.

abundance,v_gene,j_gene,d_gene,CDR3aa,CDR3nt
once,TRBV5-6,TRBJ2-3,-,CASSLSQASTDTQYF,TGTGCCAGCAGCTTGTCGCAAGCCAGCACAGATACGCAGTATTTT
-,TRBV6-1,TRBJ1-5,-,CASRGLGQLHQPQHF,TGTGCCAGCAGGGGGCTTGGACAGCTGCATCAGCCCCAGCATTTT
-,TRBV28,TRBJ2-7,-,CASSIGQYEQYF,TGTGCCAGCAGTATCGGACAGTACGAGCAGTACTTC
-,TRBV19,TRBJ2-1,TRBD2,CASGRLAGGGNEQFF,TGTGCCAGTGGCAGACTAGCGGGAGGAGGCAATGAGCAGTTCTTC
medium-sized,TRBV9,TRBJ2-3,TRBD2,CASSSQGLAGSDTQYF,TGTGCCAGCAGCTCACAAGGACTAGCGGGCTCAGATACGCAGTATTTT
-,TRBV4-1,TRBJ1-5,-,CASSPASLNQPQHF,TGCGCCAGCAGCCCCGCTAGTCTGAATCAGCCCCAGCATTTT
-,TRBV10-3,TRBJ2-1,-,CATTPSLGTYNEQFF,TGTGCCACGACTCCTAGTTTAGGGACCTACAATGAGCAGTTCTTC
-,TRBV21-1,TRBJ2-2,-,CASSKKGDRGPNTGELFF,TGTGCCAGCAGCAAAAAGGGGGACAGGGGGCCGAACACCGGGGAGCTGTTTTTT
-,TRBV6-1,TRBJ1-5,-,CASSGYRDDQPQHF,TGTGCCAGCAGTGGATACAGGGATGATCAGCCCCAGCATTTT
-,TRBV4-3,TRBJ1-2,-,CASSQAGRSRFYGYTF,TGCGCCAGCAGCCAAGCGGGACGGAGTCGGTTTTATGGCTACACCTTC
-,TRBV12-1,TRBJ2-6,-,CASSIGQSRANVLTF,TGTGCCAGCAGCATAGGACAAAGTCGGGCCAACGTCCTGACTTTC
once,TRBV6-1,TRBJ1-5,TRBD1,CASRTTGATQPQHF,TGTGCCAGCAGGACGACAGGGGCTACGCAGCCCCAGCATTTT
-,TRBV9,TRBJ2-1,TRBD2,CASTPGDGREALSYTSNEQFF,TGTGCCAGCACCCCCGGGGATGGACGGGAGGCCCTCTCCTACACCTCCAATGAGCAGTTCTTC
-,TRBV28,TRBJ1-1,-,CASSFWANTEAFF,TGTGCCAGCAGTTTTTGGGCGAACACTGAAGCTTTCTTT
-,TRBV19,TRBJ2-4,TRBD2,CASSSGRLRKNIQYF,TGTGCCAGTAGTAGCGGGAGGCTTCGAAAAAACATTCAGTACTTC
-,TRBV7-9,TRBJ1-6,-,CASSPEGRPLHF,TGTGCCAGCAGCCCAGAGGGGCGGCCCCTCCACTTT